The text below deals with one TCR beta chain. These data belong to a study of T cells in Graves' hyperthyroidism and ophthalmopathy. Orbital computed tomography, thyroid ultrasound, serum thyroxine and TRAb, and clinical symptoms together informed the diagnoses. It was RNA transcripts that yielded the amplified TCR beta CDR3 regions. The study used the HTBI primer set for a first-round RT-PCR of the TCR CDR3. Via MiXCR, TCRdb re-called the multiplex PCR reads, giving one row per CDR3 protein. The sample carries about 640,000 distinct CDR3 sequences, 20% to 25% recorded once. The CDR3 runs 13 residues. Deletions cut 10 bases from V and 4 bases from J, with 17 bases between.

The sequence was obtained from a man aged 30 to 39 with Graves' ophthalmopathy. The sequencing input was blood. V and J are TRBV12-3 or TRBV12-4 and TRBJ2-7, with a weak D call TRBD1 (5 bases). This CDR3 is CAIDREGSYEQYF. CDR3 nucleotide sequence: TGTGCCATAGACAGAGAAGGTTCGTACGAGCAGTACTTC.